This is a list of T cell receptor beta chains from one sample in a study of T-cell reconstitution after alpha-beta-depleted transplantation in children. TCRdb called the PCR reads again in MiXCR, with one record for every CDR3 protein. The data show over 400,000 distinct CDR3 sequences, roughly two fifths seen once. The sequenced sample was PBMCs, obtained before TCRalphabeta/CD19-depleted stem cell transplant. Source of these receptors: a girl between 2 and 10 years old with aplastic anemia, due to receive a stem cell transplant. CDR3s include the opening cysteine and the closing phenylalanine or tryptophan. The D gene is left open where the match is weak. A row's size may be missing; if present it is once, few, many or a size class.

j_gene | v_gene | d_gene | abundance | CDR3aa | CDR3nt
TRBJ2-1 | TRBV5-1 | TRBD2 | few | CASSPLAGWREGGSYNEQFF | TGCGCCAGCAGCCCGCTGGCAGGGTGGCGGGAGGGTGGCTCCTACAATGAGCAGTTCTTC
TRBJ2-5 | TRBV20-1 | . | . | CSARQQGGSETQYF | TGCAGTGCTAGACAACAAGGGGGAAGCGAGACCCAGTACTTC
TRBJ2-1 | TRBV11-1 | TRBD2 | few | CASSSFVGAGPKRGEQFF | TGTGCCAGCAGCTCTTTCGTGGGAGCGGGCCCCAAGCGGGGTGAGCAGTTCTTC
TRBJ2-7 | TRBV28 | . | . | CASSTDEYRQPYEQYF | TGTGCCAGTTCGACAGACGAATACCGCCAGCCCTACGAGCAGTACTTC
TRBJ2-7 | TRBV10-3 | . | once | CAIARDGAFSEQYF | TGTGCCATCGCCCGGGACGGCGCCTTTTCCGAGCAGTACTTC
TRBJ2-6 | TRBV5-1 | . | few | CASSLAPVSGANVLTF | TGCGCCAGCAGCTTGGCCCCCGTTTCTGGGGCCAACGTCCTGACTTTC
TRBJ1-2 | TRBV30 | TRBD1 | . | CAWSTGQGGGYTF | TGTGCCTGGAGTACCGGACAGGGCGGTGGCTACACCTTC
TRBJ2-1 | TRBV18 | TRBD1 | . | CASSNGRGYYNEQFF | TGTGCCAGCTCAAACGGCAGGGGGTACTACAATGAGCAGTTCTTC
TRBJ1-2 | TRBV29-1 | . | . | CSVRTGDYGYTF | TGCAGCGTGCGGACGGGTGACTATGGCTACACCTTC
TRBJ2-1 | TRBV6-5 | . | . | CASSYLSLGNEQFF | TGTGCCAGCAGTTACCTTTCTCTCGGTAATGAGCAGTTCTTC
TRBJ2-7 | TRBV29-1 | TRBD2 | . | CSVELAGGYPYEQYF | TGCAGCGTTGAACTAGCGGGAGGGTATCCCTACGAGCAGTACTTC
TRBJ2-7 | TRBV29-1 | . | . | CSVEVGTYQYF | TGCAGCGTTGAAGTCGGGACGTATCAGTACTTC
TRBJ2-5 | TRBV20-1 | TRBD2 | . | CSAVSGGRGETQYF | TGCAGTGCTGTTAGCGGGGGCCGAGGGGAGACCCAGTACTTC
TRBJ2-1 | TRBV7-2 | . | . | CASSLAAGTSSYNEQFF | TGTGCCAGCAGCTTAGCGGCGGGGACGAGCTCCTACAATGAGCAGTTCTTC
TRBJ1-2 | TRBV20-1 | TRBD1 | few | CSAILRSRGPNYGYTF | TGCAGTGCTATCCTACGATCCAGGGGGCCAAATTATGGCTACACCTTC
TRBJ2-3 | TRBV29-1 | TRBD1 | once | CSVEEGGQWTDTQYF | TGCAGCGTTGAAGAAGGGGGCCAATGGACAGATACGCAGTATTTT
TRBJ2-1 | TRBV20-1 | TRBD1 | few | CSAVDRGQYNEQFF | TGCAGTGCTGTGGACAGGGGACAATACAATGAGCAGTTCTTC
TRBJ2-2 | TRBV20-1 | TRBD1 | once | CSAPGQGGRTGELFF | TGCAGTGCTCCCGGACAGGGAGGACGCACCGGGGAGCTGTTTTTT
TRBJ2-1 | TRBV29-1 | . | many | CSVGSLQRNEQFF | TGCAGCGTTGGATCCCTTCAACGCAATGAGCAGTTCTTC
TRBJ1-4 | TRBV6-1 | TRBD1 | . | CASSPSGTGAGLFF | TGTGCCAGCAGCCCATCCGGGACAGGGGCCGGGCTGTTTTTT
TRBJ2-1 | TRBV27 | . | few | CASSLYPGSSYNEQFF | TGTGCCAGCAGTTTATATCCTGGGAGCTCCTACAATGAGCAGTTCTTC
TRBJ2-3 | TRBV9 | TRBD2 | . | CASSARGVWTDTQYF | TGTGCCAGCAGCGCCCGGGGGGTGTGGACAGATACGCAGTATTTT
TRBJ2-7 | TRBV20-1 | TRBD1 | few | CSAQPGTGGKGEQYF | TGCAGTGCTCAACCGGGGACAGGGGGCAAGGGCGAGCAGTACTTC
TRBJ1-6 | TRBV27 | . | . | CASSQPHGAWSPLHF | TGTGCCAGCAGTCAGCCCCACGGGGCGTGGTCACCCCTCCACTTT
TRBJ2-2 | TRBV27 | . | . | CASSFLGHTGELFF | TGTGCCAGCAGTTTTCTGGGACACACCGGGGAGCTGTTTTTT
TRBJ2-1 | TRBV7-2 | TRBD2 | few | CASSTAGDGYNEQFF | TGTGCCAGCAGTACAGCGGGGGACGGCTACAATGAGCAGTTCTTC
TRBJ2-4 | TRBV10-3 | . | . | CAISEPPAQPLAKNIQYF | TGTGCCATCAGTGAGCCTCCAGCCCAGCCTTTAGCCAAAAACATTCAGTACTTC
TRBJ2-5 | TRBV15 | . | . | CATSWRDYQETQYF | TGTGCCACCAGCTGGCGGGACTACCAAGAGACCCAGTACTTC
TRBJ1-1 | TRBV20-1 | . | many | CSARDQLINTEAFF | TGCAGTGCTAGAGATCAGCTCATTAACACTGAAGCTTTCTTT
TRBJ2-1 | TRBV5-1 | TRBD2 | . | CASSLALAAYNEQFF | TGCGCCAGCAGCTTGGCCCTAGCGGCCTACAATGAGCAGTTCTTC
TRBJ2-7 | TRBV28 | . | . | CASSRVLGEQYF | TGTGCCAGCAGTCGAGTCCTCGGCGAGCAGTACTTC
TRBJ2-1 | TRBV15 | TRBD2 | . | CAPRASGPTYNEQFF | TGTGCCCCCCGCGCTAGCGGGCCTACCTACAATGAGCAGTTCTTC
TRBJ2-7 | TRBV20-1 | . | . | CSADQPGEGFHEQYF | TGCAGTGCCGACCAACCGGGAGAGGGATTCCACGAGCAGTACTTC
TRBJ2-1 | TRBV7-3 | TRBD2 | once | CASSFITSGLLAEQFF | TGTGCCAGCAGTTTCATTACTAGCGGGCTCCTTGCTGAGCAGTTCTTC
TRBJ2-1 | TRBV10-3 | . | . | CAIGANVGDEQFF | TGTGCCATCGGGGCTAACGTTGGGGATGAGCAGTTCTTC
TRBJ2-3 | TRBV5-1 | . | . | CASSPRGRGMWTDTQYF | TGCGCCAGCAGCCCGAGGGGACGGGGGATGTGGACAGATACGCAGTATTTT
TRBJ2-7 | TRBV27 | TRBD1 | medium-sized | CASSTGTGEQYF | TGTGCCAGCAGTACCGGGACAGGCGAGCAGTACTTC
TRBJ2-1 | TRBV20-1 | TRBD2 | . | CSAYDRSGGRSNEQFF | TGCAGTGCTTACGACCGGAGCGGGGGGCGTAGCAATGAGCAGTTCTTC
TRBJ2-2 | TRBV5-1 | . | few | CATGGAPNTGELFF | TGCGCCACCGGAGGCGCGCCGAACACCGGGGAGCTGTTTTTT
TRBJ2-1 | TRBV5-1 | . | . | CASSFRDGVGEQFF | TGCGCCAGCAGCTTCCGGGATGGGGTAGGCGAGCAGTTCTTC
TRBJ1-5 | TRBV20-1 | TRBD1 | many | CSASSWTGGQPQHF | TGCAGTGCTAGCAGTTGGACAGGGGGTCAGCCCCAGCATTTT
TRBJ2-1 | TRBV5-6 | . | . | CASSWYGWSEQFF | TGTGCCAGCAGCTGGTACGGTTGGAGTGAGCAGTTCTTC
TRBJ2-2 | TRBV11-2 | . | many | CASSFRQDLTGELFF | TGTGCCAGCAGCTTTAGACAGGATCTCACCGGGGAGCTGTTTTTT
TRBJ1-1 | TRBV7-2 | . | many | CASSLGGIATEAFF | TGTGCCAGCAGCTTAGGAGGGATAGCCACTGAAGCTTTCTTT
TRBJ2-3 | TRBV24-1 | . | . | CATSDLAGSRSTDTQYF | TGTGCCACCAGTGATTTGGCAGGGTCGAGAAGCACAGATACGCAGTATTTT
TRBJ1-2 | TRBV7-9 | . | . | CASSLGTRGGYTF | TGTGCCAGCAGCCTCGGTACCCGCGGTGGCTACACCTTC
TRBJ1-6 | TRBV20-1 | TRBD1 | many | CSAMSRGSSPLHF | TGCAGTGCTATGAGCAGGGGGTCTTCACCCCTCCACTTT
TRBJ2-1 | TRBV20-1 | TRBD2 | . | CSAPTRGGSGNEQFF | TGCAGTGCCCCCACACGCGGGGGATCCGGGAATGAGCAGTTCTTC
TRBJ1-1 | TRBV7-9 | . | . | CASNRDGNTEAFF | TGTGCCAGCAACCGAGACGGAAACACTGAAGCTTTCTTT
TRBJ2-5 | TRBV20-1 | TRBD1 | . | CSVDRGPETQYF | TGCAGTGTCGACAGGGGGCCGGAGACCCAGTACTTC
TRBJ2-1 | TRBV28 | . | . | CASSFSEGAPYNEQFF | TGTGCCAGCAGTTTCTCCGAAGGGGCCCCGTACAATGAGCAGTTCTTC
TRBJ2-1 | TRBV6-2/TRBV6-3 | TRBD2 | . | CASSFGLAGNNEQFF | TGTGCCAGCAGTTTCGGCCTAGCGGGGAACAATGAGCAGTTCTTC
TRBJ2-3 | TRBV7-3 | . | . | CASSPQDYPDTQYF | TGTGCCAGCAGCCCGCAGGACTACCCCGATACGCAGTATTTT
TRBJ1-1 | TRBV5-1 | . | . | CASSFLGQNTEAFF | TGCGCCAGCAGCTTCCTTGGGCAGAACACTGAAGCTTTCTTT
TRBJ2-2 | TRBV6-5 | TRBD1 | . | CASSYFPGTGGQNGELFF | TGTGCCAGCAGTTACTTCCCGGGGACAGGGGGCCAGAACGGGGAGCTGTTTTTT
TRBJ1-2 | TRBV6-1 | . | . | CASSTGGIYGYTF | TGTGCCAGCAGTACCGGGGGTATATATGGCTACACCTTC
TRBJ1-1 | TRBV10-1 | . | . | CASSESSGAEAFF | TGCGCCAGCAGTGAGTCGTCTGGAGCTGAAGCTTTCTTT
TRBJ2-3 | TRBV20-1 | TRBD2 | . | CSALLAGGSRPTQYF | TGCAGTGCTCTTCTAGCGGGGGGGTCACGCCCTACGCAGTATTTT
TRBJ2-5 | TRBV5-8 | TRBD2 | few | CASSLELAGRETQYF | TGTGCCAGCAGCTTGGAACTAGCGGGACGAGAGACCCAGTACTTC
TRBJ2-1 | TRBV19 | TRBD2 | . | CASGTSGRPNEQFF | TGTGCCAGTGGGACTAGCGGGAGACCGAATGAGCAGTTCTTC